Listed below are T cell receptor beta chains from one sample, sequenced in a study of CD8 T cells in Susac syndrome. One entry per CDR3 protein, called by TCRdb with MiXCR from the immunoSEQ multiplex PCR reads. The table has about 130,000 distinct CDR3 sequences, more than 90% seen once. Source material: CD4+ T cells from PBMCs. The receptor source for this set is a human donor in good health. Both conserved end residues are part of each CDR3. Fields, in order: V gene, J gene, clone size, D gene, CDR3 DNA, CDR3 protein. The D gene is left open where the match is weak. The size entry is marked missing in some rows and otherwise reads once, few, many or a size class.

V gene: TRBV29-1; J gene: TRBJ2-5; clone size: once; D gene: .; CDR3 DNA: TGCAGCGTTGCGAAAGGGGTACAAGAGACCCAGTACTTC; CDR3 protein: CSVAKGVQETQYF
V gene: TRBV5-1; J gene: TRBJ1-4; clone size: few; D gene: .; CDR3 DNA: TGCGCCAGCAGCCTCCGGGCTCAGGATGGAAAACTGTTTTTT; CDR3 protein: CASSLRAQDGKLFF
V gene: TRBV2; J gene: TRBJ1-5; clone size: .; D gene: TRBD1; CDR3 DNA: TGTGCCAGCAGTGGGACAGGGGGAGTTCAGCCCCAGCATTTT; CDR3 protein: CASSGTGGVQPQHF
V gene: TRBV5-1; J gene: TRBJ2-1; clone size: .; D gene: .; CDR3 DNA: TGCGCCAGCAGCACTGATAACTACAATGAGCAGTTCTTC; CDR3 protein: CASSTDNYNEQFF
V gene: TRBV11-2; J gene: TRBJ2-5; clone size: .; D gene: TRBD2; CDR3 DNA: TGTGCCAGCAGTTCAAATCGGGACTACCAGTACCAAGAGACCCAGTACTTC; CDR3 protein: CASSSNRDYQYQETQYF
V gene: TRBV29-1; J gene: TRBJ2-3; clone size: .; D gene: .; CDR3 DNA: TGCAGCGTTGAAGTCCCGGCAGATACGCAGTATTTT; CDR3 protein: CSVEVPADTQYF
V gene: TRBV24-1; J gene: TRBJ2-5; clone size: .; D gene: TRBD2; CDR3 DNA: TGTGCCACCAGTGATTTGGTCGCTAGCGGGAAAGAGACCCAGTACTTC; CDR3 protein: CATSDLVASGKETQYF
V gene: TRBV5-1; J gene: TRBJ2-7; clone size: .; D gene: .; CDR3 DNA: TGCGCCAGCAGCCAAATGGCGGCAACCACCTACGAGCAGTACTTC; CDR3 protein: CASSQMAATTYEQYF
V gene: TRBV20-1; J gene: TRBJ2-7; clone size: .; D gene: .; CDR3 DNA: TGCAGTGCCGGAAGGGGCGGGACCTCCTACGAGCAGTACTTC; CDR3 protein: CSAGRGGTSYEQYF
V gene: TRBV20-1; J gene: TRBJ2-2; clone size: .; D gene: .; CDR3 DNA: TGCAGTGCTAGCCGCCGACGCGTCGCGAACACCGGGGAGCTGTTTTTT; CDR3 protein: CSASRRRVANTGELFF
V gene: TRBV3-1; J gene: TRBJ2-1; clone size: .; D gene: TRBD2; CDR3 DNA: TGTGCCAGCAGCTTTCCTACGGGAGGAGGAAATGAGCAGTTCTTC; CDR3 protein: CASSFPTGGGNEQFF
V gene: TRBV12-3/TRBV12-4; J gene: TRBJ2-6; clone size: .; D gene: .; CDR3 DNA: TGTGCCAGCAGGGGGGCCAACGTCCTGACTTTC; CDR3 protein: CASRGANVLTF
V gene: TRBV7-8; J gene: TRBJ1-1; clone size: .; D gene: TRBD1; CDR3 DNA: TGTGCCAGCAGCCCCCAGGGGGCCGCGAGCACTGAAGCTTTCTTT; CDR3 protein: CASSPQGAASTEAFF
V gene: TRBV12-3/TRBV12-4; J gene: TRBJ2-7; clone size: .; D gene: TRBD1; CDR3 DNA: TGTGCCAGCAGTAGGCGGACAGGGGCCCCTTACGAGCAGTACTTC; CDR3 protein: CASSRRTGAPYEQYF
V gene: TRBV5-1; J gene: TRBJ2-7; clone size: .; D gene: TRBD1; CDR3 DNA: TGCGCCAGCAGCTATTCGAATGACCCGGGACAGGGTCTCTACGAGCAGTACTTC; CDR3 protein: CASSYSNDPGQGLYEQYF
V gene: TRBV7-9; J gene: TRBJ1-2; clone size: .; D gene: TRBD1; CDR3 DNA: TGTGCCAGCAGCTCATGGGACAGGGATGAGTATGGCTACACCTTC; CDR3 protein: CASSSWDRDEYGYTF
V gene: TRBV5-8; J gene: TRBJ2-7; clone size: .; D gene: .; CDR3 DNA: TGTGCCAGCAGCTTGGTATCCCCGTCCTACGAGCAGTACTTC; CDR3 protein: CASSLVSPSYEQYF
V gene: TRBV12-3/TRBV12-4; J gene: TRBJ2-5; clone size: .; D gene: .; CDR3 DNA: TGTGCCAGCAGTCCCTCCGGGCTCGGGGGAGAGACCCAGTACTTC; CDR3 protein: CASSPSGLGGETQYF
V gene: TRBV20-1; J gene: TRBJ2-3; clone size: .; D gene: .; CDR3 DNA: TGCAGTGCTAGAGTCCCTAGCACAGATACGCAGTATTTT; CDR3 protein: CSARVPSTDTQYF
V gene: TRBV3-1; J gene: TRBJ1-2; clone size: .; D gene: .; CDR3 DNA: TGTGCCAGCAGCCAAGATGAGGGCAGGGGCTACACCTTC; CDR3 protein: CASSQDEGRGYTF
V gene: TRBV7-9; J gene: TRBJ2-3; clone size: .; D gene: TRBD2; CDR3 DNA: TGTGCCAGCAGCCCCGGGACTAGCGGGAGTATTCCAGATACGCAGTATTTT; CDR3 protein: CASSPGTSGSIPDTQYF
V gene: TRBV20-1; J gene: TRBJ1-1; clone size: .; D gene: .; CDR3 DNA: TGCAGTGCTCCCCCGCCCCGGGTCGGCACTGAAGCTTTCTTT; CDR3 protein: CSAPPPRVGTEAFF
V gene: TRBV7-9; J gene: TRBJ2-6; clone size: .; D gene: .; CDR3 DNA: TGTGCCAGCAGCTTGTCCCGCGGCTCTGGGGCCAACGTCCTGACTTTC; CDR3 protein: CASSLSRGSGANVLTF
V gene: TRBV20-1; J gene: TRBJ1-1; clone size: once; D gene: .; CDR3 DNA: TGCAGTGCTAGAGGCTTGGACGGCAGGGGAGCTGAAGCTTTCTTT; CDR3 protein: CSARGLDGRGAEAFF
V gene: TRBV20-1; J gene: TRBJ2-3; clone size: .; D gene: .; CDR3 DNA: TGCAGTGCTCTGGCTGACAGATTTTCTACAGATACGCAGTATTTT; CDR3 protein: CSALADRFSTDTQYF
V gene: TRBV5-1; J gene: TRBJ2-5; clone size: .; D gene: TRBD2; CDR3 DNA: TGCGCCAGCAGCTTGTCAGCGGGACAAGAGACCCAGTACTTC; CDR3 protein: CASSLSAGQETQYF
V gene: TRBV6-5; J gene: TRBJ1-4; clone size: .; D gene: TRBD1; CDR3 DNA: TGTGCCAGCAGCCGACAGGGGGCTGAAAAACTGTTTTTT; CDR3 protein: CASSRQGAEKLFF
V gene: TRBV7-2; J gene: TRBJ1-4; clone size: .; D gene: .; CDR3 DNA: TGTGCCAGCAGCTTACAAGCCGGGGTTAATGAAAAACTGTTTTTT; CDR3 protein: CASSLQAGVNEKLFF
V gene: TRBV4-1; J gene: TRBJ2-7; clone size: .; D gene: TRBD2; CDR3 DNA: TGCGCCAGCAGCCAAGAGGACCAGCGGGAGATCTACGAGCAGTACTTC; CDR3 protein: CASSQEDQREIYEQYF
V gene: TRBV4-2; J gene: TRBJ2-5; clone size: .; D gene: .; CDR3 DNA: TGTGCCAGCAGCCAAGACCCAAGGGAGACCCAGTACTTC; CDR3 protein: CASSQDPRETQYF
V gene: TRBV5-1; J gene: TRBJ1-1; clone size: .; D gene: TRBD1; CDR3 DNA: TGCGCCAGCGGCGCACAGGGGGGGATTGAAGCTTTCTTT; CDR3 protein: CASGAQGGIEAFF
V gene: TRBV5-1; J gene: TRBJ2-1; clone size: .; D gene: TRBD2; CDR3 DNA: TGCGCCAGCAGCTCGGGACTAGCGGGATCCCGCTCCTACAATGAGCAGTTCTTC; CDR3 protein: CASSSGLAGSRSYNEQFF
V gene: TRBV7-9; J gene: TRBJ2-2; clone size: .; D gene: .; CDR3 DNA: TGTGCCAGCGCCGCCCCGGGGACCGGGGAGCTGTTTTTT; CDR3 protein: CASAAPGTGELFF
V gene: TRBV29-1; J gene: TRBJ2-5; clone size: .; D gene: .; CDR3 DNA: TGCAGCGTTGATAAGGGGTACCCCCCAGAGACCCAGTACTTC; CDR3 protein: CSVDKGYPPETQYF
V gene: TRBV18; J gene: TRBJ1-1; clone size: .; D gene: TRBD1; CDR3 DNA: TGTGCCAGCTCACAGGACAGGGGGGCAGCTGAAGCTTTCTTT; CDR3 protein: CASSQDRGAAEAFF
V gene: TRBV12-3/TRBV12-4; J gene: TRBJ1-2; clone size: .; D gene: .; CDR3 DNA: TGTGCCAGCAGCCCCGGGCGTGGGCCGGGCTACACCTTC; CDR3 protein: CASSPGRGPGYTF
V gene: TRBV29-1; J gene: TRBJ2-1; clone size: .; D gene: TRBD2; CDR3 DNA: TGCAGCGTTCACCCGGGACTAGCGGGTCTATGGCAGTTCTTC; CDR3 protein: CSVHPGLAGLWQFF
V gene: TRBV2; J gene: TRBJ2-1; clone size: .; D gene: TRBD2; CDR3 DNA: TGTGCCAGCAGTGAATTTGGTAGCGGGTACAATGAGCAGTTCTTC; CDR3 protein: CASSEFGSGYNEQFF
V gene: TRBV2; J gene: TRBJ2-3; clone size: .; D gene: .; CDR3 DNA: TGTGCCAGCAGTGCACAGTCTGCTAGCACAGATACGCAGTATTTT; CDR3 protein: CASSAQSASTDTQYF
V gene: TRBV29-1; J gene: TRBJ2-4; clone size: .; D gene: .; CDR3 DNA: TGCAGCGTTGAATTACCAGGGATAAACATTCAGTACTTC; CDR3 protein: CSVELPGINIQYF